This T cell receptor beta chain comes out of a study of ipilimumab plus nivolumab after autologous stem cell transplantation. Whole-study context: Median doses per patient: 4 or 5 ipilimumab, fewer than ten nivolumab.

Starting 14 to 28 days after autologous transplant, ipilimumab 1 mg/kg was given. Patients got 3 mg/kg IV nivolumab weeks 1, 4, 7, 10, then biweekly through week 26. Looked up from germline, CDR1 is LGHNA and CDR2 is YSLEER. This CDR3 contains 16 residues. V trimming: 0 bases; J trimming: 1 base; junction bases outside the gene matches: 4. Here immunoSEQ multiplex PCR was the method, and the copy in TCRdb shows in-frame clones only, minus some. This sample carries tens of thousands of clones, approximately 92% of them seen once, and the ten largest clones take approximately 1%. Sequenced here: PBMCs, sampled in a trial of ipilimumab plus nivolumab as post-transplant consolidation. The clonotype comes from a male donor with multiple myeloma. The chain joins TRBV4-3 to TRBJ2-7, with 9 bases aligning to TRBD2. CDR3 sequence: CASSQEIAGESYEQYF. The CDR3, as DNA: TGCGCCAGCAGCCAAGAGATAGCGGGAGAGTCCTACGAGCAGTACTTC.